The 5 T cell receptor beta chains in this list originate from one sample, sequenced in a study of T cells in Graves' hyperthyroidism and ophthalmopathy. Amplified regions were TCR beta CDR3 sequences from RNA transcripts. The HTBI set primed first-round TCR CDR3 RT-PCR. Via MiXCR, TCRdb re-called the multiplex PCR reads, giving one row per CDR3 protein. The table records over 700,000 distinct CDR3 sequences, roughly 37% of them present only once. Material: blood. Receptors were obtained from a man aged 18 to 30 with Graves' hyperthyroidism.

A word on this clonotype: A single base separates this from a much larger clone, so it may be a read error. The rearrangement links TRBV10-2 to TRBJ2-5; 8 bases line up with TRBD2. Per germline, CDR1 WSHSY and CDR2 SAAADI. The CDR3 length is 16 residues. The CDR3 loop reads CASSEIERETQEIQYF. The CDR3 DNA reads as TGCGCCAGCAGTGAGATCGAGCGGGAGACTCAAGAGATCCAGTACTTC.

This clonotype occurred a few times. The chain carries TRBV6-5 and TRBJ2-7, with 12 positions matching TRBD2. Losses at the gene ends were 8 bases for V and 0 bases for J; bases not matched to a gene: 5. Germline lookup yields CDR1 MNHEY and CDR2 SVGAGI. This CDR3 is 15 amino acids long. This chain's CDR3 is CASHGLAGSSYEQYF. In DNA, the CDR3 is TGTGCCAGCCACGGACTAGCGGGGTCCTCCTACGAGCAGTACTTC.

The chain employs TRBV5-4 and TRBJ2-5, with 7 bases identical to TRBD1. Germline loops: CDR1 SGHNT, CDR2 YYREEE (reference sequence). Trimming cost V 7 bases and J 2 bases; bases outside gene matches: 5. The CDR3 has 13 amino acids. The CDR3 region has the DNA TGTGCCAGCCGGGACAGCCTTCAAGAGACCCAGTACTTC. This encodes CASRDSLQETQYF.

This clonotype was seen many times. The chain uses TRBV3-1 and TRBJ1-1, with no clear D. CDR1 and CDR2 (germline): LGHDT, YNNKEL (reference sequence). The CDR3 length is 12 residues. V dropped 1 base and J dropped 7 bases, with 7 bases sitting between them. The CDR3 spells CASSQAGSEAFF. CDR3 coding DNA: TGTGCCAGCAGCCAAGCGGGGAGTGAAGCTTTCTTT. The full variable domain, with the rest looked up from reference TRBV3-1 and TRBJ1-1, is DTAVSQTPKYLVTQMGNDKSIKCEQNLGHDTMYWYKQDSKKFLKIMFSYNNKELIINETVPNRFSPKSPDKAHLNLHINSLELGDSAVYFCASSQAGSEAFFGQGTRLTVV.

This clonotype was found many times. V gene TRBV11-1 combines with J gene TRBJ2-6, with TRBD2 as a possible D gene (5 bases). From germline, CDR1 is SGHAT and CDR2 FQDESV (reference sequence). The CDR3 runs to 11 residues. Trimming pared 6 bases from V and 9 bases from J, leaving 6 bases between. CDR3 loop: CASSSDNVLTF. The CDR3 bases are TGTGCCAGCAGTAGCGACAACGTCCTGACTTTC.